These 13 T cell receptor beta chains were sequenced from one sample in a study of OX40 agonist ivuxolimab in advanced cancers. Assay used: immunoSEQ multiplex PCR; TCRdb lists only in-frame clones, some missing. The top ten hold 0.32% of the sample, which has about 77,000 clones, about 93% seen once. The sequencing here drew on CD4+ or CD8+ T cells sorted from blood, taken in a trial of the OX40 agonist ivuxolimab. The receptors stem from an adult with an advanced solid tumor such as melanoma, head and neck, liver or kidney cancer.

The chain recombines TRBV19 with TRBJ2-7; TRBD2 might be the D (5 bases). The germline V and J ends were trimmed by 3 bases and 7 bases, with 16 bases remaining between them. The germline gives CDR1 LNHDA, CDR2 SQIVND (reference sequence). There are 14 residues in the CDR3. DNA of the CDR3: TGTGCCAGTAGTATGCGTGAGCTAACGGGGGAGCAGTACTTC. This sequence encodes CASSMRELTGEQYF.

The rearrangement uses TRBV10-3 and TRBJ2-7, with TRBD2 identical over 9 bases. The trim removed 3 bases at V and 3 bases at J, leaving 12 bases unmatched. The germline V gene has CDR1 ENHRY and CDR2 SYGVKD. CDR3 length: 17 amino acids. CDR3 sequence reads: CAISETSGSNLVYEQYF. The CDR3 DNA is TGTGCCATCAGTGAAACTAGCGGGTCCAACCTTGTCTACGAGCAGTACTTC.

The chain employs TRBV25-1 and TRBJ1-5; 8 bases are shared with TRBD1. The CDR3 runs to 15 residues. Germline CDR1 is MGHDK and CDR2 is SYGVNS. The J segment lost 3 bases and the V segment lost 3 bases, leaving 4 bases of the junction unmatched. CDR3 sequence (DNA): TGTGCCAGCAGTGATTACAGGGGGGACAATCAGCCCCAGCATTTT. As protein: CASSDYRGDNQPQHF.

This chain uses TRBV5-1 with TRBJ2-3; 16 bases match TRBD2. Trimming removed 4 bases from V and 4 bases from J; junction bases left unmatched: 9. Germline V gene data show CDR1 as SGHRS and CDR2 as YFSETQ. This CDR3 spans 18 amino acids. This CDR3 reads CASSPWGLAGGPADTQYF. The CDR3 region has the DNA TGCGCCAGCAGCCCCTGGGGACTAGCGGGAGGGCCCGCAGATACGCAGTATTTT.

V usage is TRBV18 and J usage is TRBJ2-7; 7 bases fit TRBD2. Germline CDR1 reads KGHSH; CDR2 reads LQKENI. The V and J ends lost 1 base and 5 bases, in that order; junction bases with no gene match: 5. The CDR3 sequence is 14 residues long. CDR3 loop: CASSPREGADEQYF. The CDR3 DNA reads TGTGCCAGCTCACCACGGGAGGGCGCCGACGAGCAGTACTTC. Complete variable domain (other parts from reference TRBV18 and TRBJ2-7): NAGVMQNPRHLVRRRGQEARLRCSPMKGHSHVYWYRQLPEEGLKFMVYLQKENIIDESGMPKERFSAEFPKEGPSILRIQQVVRGDSAAYFCASSPREGADEQYFGPGTRLTVT.

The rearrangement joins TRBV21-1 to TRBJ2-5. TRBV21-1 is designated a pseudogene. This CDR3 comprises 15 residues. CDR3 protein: CASSKEMDMGETQYF. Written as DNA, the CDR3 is TGTGCCAGCAGCAAAGAAATGGATATGGGAGAGACCCAGTACTTC.

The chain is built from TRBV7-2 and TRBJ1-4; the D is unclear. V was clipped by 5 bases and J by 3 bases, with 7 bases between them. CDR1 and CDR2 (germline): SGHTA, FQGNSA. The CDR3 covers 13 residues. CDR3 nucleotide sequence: TGTGCCAGCAGCGTTCTAGCTAATGAAAAACTGTTTTTT. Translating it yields CASSVLANEKLFF.

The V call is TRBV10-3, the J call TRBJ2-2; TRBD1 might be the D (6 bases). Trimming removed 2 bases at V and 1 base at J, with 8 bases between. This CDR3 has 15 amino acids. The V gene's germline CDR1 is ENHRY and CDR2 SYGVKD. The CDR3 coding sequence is TGTGCCATCAGTGAGGGGGGCGGGAACACCGGGGAGCTGTTTTTT. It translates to CAISEGGGNTGELFF.

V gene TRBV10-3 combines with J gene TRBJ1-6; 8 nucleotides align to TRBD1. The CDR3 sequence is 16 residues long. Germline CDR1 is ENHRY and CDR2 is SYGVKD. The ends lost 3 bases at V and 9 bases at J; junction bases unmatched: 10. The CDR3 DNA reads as TGTGCCATCAGTGACCCCCCACAGGGGGTAGGTTCACCCCTCCACTTT. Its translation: CAISDPPQGVGSPLHF.

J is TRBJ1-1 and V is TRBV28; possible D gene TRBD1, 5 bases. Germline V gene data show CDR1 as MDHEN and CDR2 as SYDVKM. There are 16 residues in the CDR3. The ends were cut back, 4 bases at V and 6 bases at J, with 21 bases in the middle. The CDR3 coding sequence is TGTGCCAGCAGTTCCCCTCGAGGGCAGGGAAGCGCTGAAGCTTTCTTT. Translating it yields CASSSPRGQGSAEAFF. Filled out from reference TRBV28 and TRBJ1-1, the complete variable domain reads DVKVTQSSRYLVKRTGEKVFLECVQDMDHENMFWYRQDPGLGLRLIYFSYDVKMKEKGDIPEGYSVSREKKERFSLILESASTNQTSMYLCASSSPRGQGSAEAFFGQGTRLTVV.

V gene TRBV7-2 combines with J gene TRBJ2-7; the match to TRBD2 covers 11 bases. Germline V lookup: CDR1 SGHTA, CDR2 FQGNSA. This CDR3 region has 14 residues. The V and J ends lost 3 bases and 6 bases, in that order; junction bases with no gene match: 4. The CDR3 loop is CASSFTSGSVEQYF. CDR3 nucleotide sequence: TGTGCCAGCAGCTTCACTAGCGGGAGTGTCGAGCAGTACTTC.

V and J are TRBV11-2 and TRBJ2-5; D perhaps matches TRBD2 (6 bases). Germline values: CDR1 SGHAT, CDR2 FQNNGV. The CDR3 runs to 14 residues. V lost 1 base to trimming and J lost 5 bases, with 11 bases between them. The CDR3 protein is CASSLAGAMETQYF. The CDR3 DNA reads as TGTGCCAGCAGCTTAGCGGGAGCTATGGAGACCCAGTACTTC.

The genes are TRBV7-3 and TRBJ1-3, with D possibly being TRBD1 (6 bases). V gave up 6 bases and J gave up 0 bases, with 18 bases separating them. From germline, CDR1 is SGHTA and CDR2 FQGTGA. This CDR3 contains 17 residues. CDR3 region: CASSLPADRFSGNTIYF. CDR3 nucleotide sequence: TGTGCCAGCAGTCTACCCGCAGACAGGTTCTCTGGAAACACCATATATTTT.